The entry below gives a single TCR beta chain sequence along with its context. The clone's antigen remains unknown. Per-base quality was not reported, and no clone a single base away is much larger than it. Reading the label with the study, this specimen's treatment or condition is: allogeneic hematopoietic cell transplantation with graft depleted of TCRalphabeta T cells and CD19 B cells. The transplant recipients were children given TCRalphabeta/CD19-depleted allogeneic hematopoietic cell grafts. This specimen belongs to a study of T-cell reconstitution after alpha-beta-depleted transplantation in children (dated by TCRdb to between 2015 and 2016). Notes on the research overall: The study quantitatively tracked T-cell immune reconstitution after TCRalphabeta/CD19-depleted allogeneic hematopoietic cell transplantation in children using TCR repertoire profiling.

Receptors were amplified or captured by PCR. The sample was run on an Illumina HiSeq 2500. To normalize quantification of the TCRbeta repertoire, the TCR libraries were built with molecular barcoding that relied on unique molecular identifiers. TCRdb passed the public sequencing reads through fastp at Q25 and MiXCR, retaining productive beta sequences. Rows are combined by CDR3 protein, so each entry shows the most common genes and DNA. The sample table contains about 210,000 distinct CDR3 sequences; only one count was recorded for under 20% of them. Of the sample, approximately 40% falls within the top ten clones. Results and caveats for the whole study, not just this receptor: In some patients, the high TCRbeta diversity seen at day 60 was put down to recipient T cells and intrathymic progenitors that had survived conditioning. The apparently early recovery of alphabetaT-cell counts about two months after transplant reportedly depended on only several hundred rapidly expanded clones that came from non-depleted graft cells. Over the following months the frequencies of hyperexpanded clones went down, and after one year T-cell counts and TCRbeta diversity were mostly credited to newly produced T cells.

Including cysteine and phenylalanine, the CDR3 has 15 amino acids. Left in the record is the CDR3 DNA by itself, 45 bases read in frame from the first base. CDR1 SGHAT and CDR2 FQNNGV were looked up in the germline V gene. The V and J ends are trimmed by 5 bases and 3 bases, leaving 14 bases between them. The material was PBMCs, mostly from graft donor cells, obtained 360 days after TCRalphabeta/CD19-depleted stem cell transplant. This TCR came from a male patient between 2 and 15 years old who had a stem cell transplant for acute lymphoblastic leukemia, so the T cells may come from the graft donor. Here the chain combines TRBV11-2 and TRBJ2-1; D gene: possibly TRBD1, on 6 matching bases. The DNA sequence is TGTGCCAGCAGCCTAGCCTGGACAGACTACAATGAGCAGTTCTTC. It translates to CASSLAWTDYNEQFF.